This T cell receptor (beta chain) is drawn from a study of a mutant IDH1 vaccine in newly diagnosed glioma. Across the study: Former treatment meant radiotherapy, temozolomide, or both; the majority had gotten both. Week 47 marked visit V13, whereas week 35 marked visit V12.

With respect to this clone: Its cognate antigen is unknown.

Trimming pared 4 bases from V and 6 bases from J, leaving 19 bases between. Germline V lookup: CDR1 SGHNT, CDR2 YYREEE (reference sequence). The CDR3 covers 16 residues. Time point here: week 47, end of study. Doses of 300 ug of mutant IDH1 20-mer peptide were given with topical imiquimod. The astrocytomas were IDH1-mutant, ATRX-negative, and WHO grade 3 or 4. Profiled with immunoSEQ multiplex PCR; TCRdb holds only in-frame clones, not every one. The sample carries roughly 25,000 clones, about 80% recorded once. The sample in question was PBMCs, obtained from a glioma patient whose treatment included an IDH1 peptide vaccine. The source of this sequence is a man aged 40-50 years with glioma. Some clones in this sample may be carry-over from other donors' samples. The rearrangement uses TRBV5-4 and TRBJ2-2; D may match TRBD1 or TRBD2 (6 bases each). The CDR3 nucleotides are TGTGCCAGCAGCGCCCGGGGGCAGGGGTTTGCCGGGGAGCTGTTTTTT. Protein sequence: CASSARGQGFAGELFF.